The rows below give T cell receptor beta chains drawn from one sample of a study of circulating CD8 cells and anti-PD-1 response in melanoma. In TCRdb, the reads were re-called with MiXCR into one record per CDR3 protein. The sample records 500 to 750 distinct CDR3 sequences, roughly a tenth being singletons. The sample in question was CD8+ T cells from PBMCs, obtained at baseline or after one month of anti-PD-1 therapy (not recorded which). The receptors come from a human donor with melanoma. Each CDR3 is given with its conserved first and last residue. The order of the fields is J gene, clone size, V gene, D gene, CDR3 protein, CDR3 DNA. D genes are given only for firm matches. Clone size is shown for a subset of rows, as once, few, many or a class of expanded clone.

J: TRBJ1-3; size: few; V: TRBV19; D: .; CDR3: CASSLTGYSGNTIYF; DNA: TGTGCCAGTAGTTTAACGGGCTACTCTGGAAACACCATATATTTT
J: TRBJ2-1; size: large; V: TRBV9; D: TRBD2; CDR3: CASSASGLAGEIDEQFF; DNA: TGTGCCAGCAGCGCCTCGGGACTAGCGGGGGAAATCGATGAGCAGTTCTTC
J: TRBJ2-3; size: .; V: TRBV20-1; D: .; CDR3: CSASTSDTQYF; DNA: TGCAGTGCTAGCACCTCAGATACGCAGTATTTT